A single sample is the source of the 28 T cell receptor beta chains below, sequenced in a study of T-cell reconstitution after alpha-beta-depleted transplantation in children. Unique molecular identifiers tagged the TCRbeta library. TCRdb re-called the PCR reads through MiXCR, storing one row per CDR3 protein. The sample has a few hundred thousand distinct CDR3 sequences, 10% seen once. The source was PBMCs from the stem cell graft donor, collected from the stem cell graft. The receptors were sampled from a human donor who donated a stem cell graft to a child with acute lymphoblastic leukemia.

The sample holds a few counts of this clonotype. The chain joins TRBV28 to TRBJ2-3; weak D call: TRBD2 (6 bases). V was shortened by 5 bases and J by 0 bases, with 9 bases between the two germline ends. The length of the CDR3 is 14 residues. Per the germline V gene, CDR1 is MDHEN and CDR2 is SYDVKM. As DNA, the CDR3 is TGTGCCAGCAGTAGACTAGGGAGCACAGATACGCAGTATTTT. This codes for CASSRLGSTDTQYF.

There are a few counts of this clonotype. This sequence joins TRBV7-9 and TRBJ1-2, with D uncertain. This CDR3 comprises 14 residues. V was trimmed by 2 bases and J by 0 bases, leaving 7 bases between them. In germline, CDR1 is SEHNR, CDR2 FQNEAQ (reference sequence). The chain's CDR3 is CASSLPASNYGYTF. CDR3 DNA sequence: TGTGCCAGCAGCTTACCGGCTTCTAACTATGGCTACACCTTC.

The chain joins TRBV4-3 to TRBJ2-1; no clear D gene. CDR1 is LGHNA, CDR2 YSLEER, per germline. The CDR3 loop spans 15 amino acids. Trimming took off 0 bases at V and 0 bases at J, with 6 bases between the two ends. CDR3 residues: CASSQEEASYNEQFF. DNA for the CDR3: TGCGCCAGCAGCCAAGAAGAGGCCTCCTACAATGAGCAGTTCTTC.

The table lists this clonotype with a few counts. V gene TRBV5-1 combines with J gene TRBJ2-7; the D gene is possibly TRBD2 (6 bases). The germline V gene encodes CDR1 SGHRS and CDR2 YFSETQ. The CDR3 consists of 14 residues. V dropped 0 bases and J dropped 4 bases, with 11 bases sitting between them. CDR3 sequence: CASSLVGGEYEQYF. Here the CDR3 DNA reads TGCGCCAGCAGCTTGGTCGGCGGGGAGTACGAGCAGTACTTC.

Written as DNA, the CDR3 is TGTGCCAGCATTTCCCCGGGACTTTTGGTAGATGAGCAGTTCTTC. Translated, it gives CASISPGLLVDEQFF. The chain combines TRBV28 with TRBJ2-1; the D gene is possibly TRBD2 (6 bases). Germline values: CDR1 MDHEN, CDR2 SYDVKM. V lost 7 bases and J 8 bases, leaving 21 bases between the germline ends. CDR3 size: 15 residues.

The J gene is TRBJ2-5, the V gene TRBV6-5; possible D gene TRBD2, 5 bases. CDR1 and CDR2 from the germline V gene are MNHEY and SVGAGI. The V end was cut by 9 bases, the J end by 5 bases, with 19 bases between. This CDR3 spans 14 amino acids. The CDR3 region has the DNA TGTGCCAGTCAGATATCCAGGAGGCTGGAGACCCAGTACTTC. Translated: CASQISRRLETQYF.

The chain links TRBV10-3 to TRBJ2-1, with TRBD2 identical over 13 bases. CDR1 is ENHRY, CDR2 SYGVKD, per germline. With V trimmed by 3 bases and J by 8 bases, 13 bases remained unmatched. The CDR3 totals 18 residues. The CDR3 spells CAISDPGLAGATGDEQFF. For the CDR3, the DNA is TGTGCCATCAGTGACCCCGGACTAGCGGGGGCCACGGGGGATGAGCAGTTCTTC.

The genes are TRBV4-2 and TRBJ2-1, with D tentatively TRBD2 (5 bases). V was clipped by 6 bases and J by 9 bases, with 12 bases between them. CDR3 length: 12 amino acids. Looked up from germline, CDR1 is LGHNA and CDR2 is YNFKEQ. In nucleotides, the CDR3 is TGTGCCAGCAGTTATAGCGCGGTTGAGCAGTTCTTC. As protein: CASSYSAVEQFF.

This clonotype was recorded once. At one end, the junction sequence differs from germline, possibly due to a read error. The chain carries TRBV3-1 and TRBJ2-4; 9 nucleotides line up with TRBD2. This CDR3 comprises 19 residues. The germline gives CDR1 LGHDT, CDR2 YNNKEL (reference sequence). The CDR3 region is CACSLELAGDRSAKNIQYF. DNA for the CDR3: TGTGCCTGCAGTTTAGAATTAGCGGGAGACCGATCGGCCAAAAACATTCAGTACTTC. The full variable domain, completed using reference TRBV3-1 and TRBJ2-4, is DTAVSQTPKYLVTQMGNDKSIKCEQNLGHDTMYWYKQDSKKFLKIMFSYNNKELIINETVPNRFSPKSPDKAHLNLHINSLELGDSAVYFCACSLELAGDRSAKNIQYFGAGTRLSVL.

This clonotype was seen a few times. A junction end diverges from the germline sequence, so it may reflect a read error. V and J are TRBV20-1 and TRBJ2-2; the D gene is possibly TRBD2 (7 bases). The germline V gene has CDR1 DFQATT and CDR2 SNEGSKA (reference sequence). The CDR3 contains 17 residues. CDR3 sequence (DNA): TGCTGTGCTAGAGATCTGGGGGCGGGAGCGGGCACCGGGGAGCTGTTTTTT. Translated: CCARDLGAGAGTGELFF.

This clonotype has ten or more counts. V and J are TRBV20-1 and TRBJ2-5; 8 nucleotides match TRBD2. Looked up from germline, CDR1 is DFQATT and CDR2 is SNEGSKA (reference sequence). The CDR3 consists of 18 residues. V dropped 4 bases and J dropped 1; count of bases not matched to a gene: 17. DNA for the CDR3: TGCAGTGCTATCCGGCCTGGGGGGCTAGCGGGCCCCCAAGAGACCCAGTACTTC. The encoded protein is CSAIRPGGLAGPQETQYF.

This chain connects TRBV15 to TRBJ2-5; a weak D match, TRBD2 (6 bases). This CDR3 spans 14 amino acids. Trimming left V 5 bases short and J 3 bases short, with 13 bases between. CDR1 is LNHNV and CDR2 is YYDKDF in the germline V gene (reference sequence). The CDR3 region has the DNA TGTGCCACCAGCCGGGCGGGGTCCAAAGAGACCCAGTACTTC. Amino acid sequence: CATSRAGSKETQYF.

The rearrangement uses TRBV5-1 and TRBJ2-7; 8 nucleotides match TRBD2. There are 14 residues in the CDR3. The germline V gene encodes CDR1 SGHRS and CDR2 YFSETQ. The J segment lost 1 base and the V segment lost 4 bases, leaving 4 bases of the junction unmatched. DNA for the CDR3: TGCGCCAGCAGCCAAATAGCGGGGTCCTACGAGCAGTACTTC. It codes for CASSQIAGSYEQYF.

This clonotype was seen only a few times. CDR3 in DNA: TGTGCCAGCAGCGAGGCGGCTAGCACAGATACGCAGTATTTT. Amino acid sequence: CASSEAASTDTQYF. The J gene is TRBJ2-3, the V gene TRBV4-2; D uncertain. The V end was cut by 5 bases, the J end by 0 bases, with 9 bases between. Germline V gene sequence: CDR1 LGHNA, CDR2 YNFKEQ. This CDR3 contains 14 residues.

The chain has TRBV10-2 and TRBJ2-7; D gene uncertain. CDR3 size: 12 residues. Trimming left V 4 bases short and J 0 bases short, with 4 bases between. The V gene's germline CDR1 is WSHSY and CDR2 SAAADI. The DNA for the CDR3 is TGCGCCAGCAGTGGGTACTCCTACGAGCAGTACTTC. Protein sequence: CASSGYSYEQYF.

This clonotype was counted only a few times. V usage is TRBV6-5 and J usage is TRBJ1-5, with D possibly being TRBD1 (5 bases). CDR3 length: 16 amino acids. Per germline, CDR1 MNHEY and CDR2 SVGAGI. Trimming pared 4 bases from V and 4 bases from J, leaving 17 bases between. CDR3 protein: CASSSNGAVRNQPQHF. CDR3 coding DNA: TGTGCCAGCAGTTCTAACGGGGCCGTTCGAAATCAGCCCCAGCATTTT.

The V and J genes are TRBV27 and TRBJ2-2; no clear D. In germline, CDR1 is MNHEY, CDR2 SMNVEV (reference sequence). This CDR3 has 14 amino acids. Trimming stripped 3 bases from V and 4 bases from J, with 9 bases between. Here the CDR3 reads CASSFSGSTGELFF. The CDR3, as DNA: TGTGCCAGCAGTTTCTCTGGTTCCACCGGGGAGCTGTTTTTT.

This clonotype was observed a few times. The V gene is TRBV4-3, the J gene TRBJ2-2; TRBD2 matches at 7 bases. The trim removed 0 bases at V and 8 bases at J, leaving 9 bases unmatched. The CDR3 covers 16 residues. Germline V gene data show CDR1 as LGHNA and CDR2 as YSLEER. CDR3 DNA sequence: TGCGCCAGCAGCCAAGAAACCCCAGCGGGAACTGGGGAGCTGTTTTTT. Encoded protein: CASSQETPAGTGELFF.

This clonotype was seen more than once but under ten times. The rearrangement joins TRBV7-3 to TRBJ1-5, with 7 bases identical to TRBD1. There are 14 residues in the CDR3. Trimming cost V 5 bases and J 4 bases; bases outside gene matches: 5. From germline, CDR1 is SGHTA and CDR2 FQGTGA. The CDR3 nucleotides read TGTGCCAGCAGCCCGTACAGGGGTAATCAGCCCCAGCATTTT. Protein: CASSPYRGNQPQHF.

This clonotype was picked up a small number of times. The chain couples TRBV19 to TRBJ2-1; 7 positions agree with TRBD2. CDR1 and CDR2 (germline): LNHDA, SQIVND (reference sequence). The CDR3 sequence is 13 residues long. V was clipped by 6 bases and J by 5 bases; unmatched bases: 4. The CDR3 DNA follows: TGTGCCAGTAGCGGGAGGTGGGACAATGAGCAGTTCTTC. This codes for CASSGRWDNEQFF.

The chain has TRBV20-1 and TRBJ2-1; 11 bases are shared with TRBD2. This CDR3 comprises 14 residues. V lost 5 bases and J lost 12; bases outside the gene matches: 12. Per germline, CDR1 DFQATT and CDR2 SNEGSKA (reference sequence). Here the CDR3 DNA reads TGCAGTGCTCTCCCGGGACTAGCGGCGCCTGGGCAGTTCTTC. It specifies CSALPGLAAPGQFF.

This sequence joins TRBV4-3 and TRBJ2-1; a possible D gene is TRBD2 (6 bases). V was pared by 1 base and J by 0 bases, with 16 bases between. The CDR3 length is 18 residues. CDR1 and CDR2 (germline): LGHNA, YSLEER. CDR3 nucleotides: TGCGCCAGCAGCCAAGGGGACTTTTGGTCGAGCTCCTACAATGAGCAGTTCTTC. Protein product: CASSQGDFWSSSYNEQFF.

The chain recombines TRBV21-1 with TRBJ2-7; TRBD2, as called in the table, went unchecked against the DNA. TRBV21-1 is a recognized pseudogene. This CDR3 is built from 16 residues. The CDR3 sequence is CASSLTRGRAEVEQYF. The CDR3 nucleotides read TGTGCCAGCAGCCTTACCAGGGGGAGGGCCGAAGTCGAGCAGTACTTC.

This rearrangement joins TRBV6-2 or TRBV6-3 to TRBJ1-1, with 7 bases lining up with TRBD1. Per germline, CDR1 MNHEY and CDR2 SVGEGT. The CDR3 runs 14 residues. Losses at the gene ends were 2 bases for V and 1 base for J; bases not matched to a gene: 1. CDR3 in DNA: TGTGCCAGCAGTTACCACAGGGGGAACACTGAAGCTTTCTTT. Translation gives CASSYHRGNTEAFF.

The table lists this clonotype with a few counts. The chain recombines TRBV7-8 with TRBJ2-7; 10 nucleotides agree with TRBD2. Germline CDR1 SGHVS, CDR2 FQNEAQ. The CDR3 extends over 17 amino acids. V was clipped by 1 base and J by 2 bases; unmatched bases: 8. The CDR3 loop reads CASSLGTTSGITYEQYF. CDR3 nucleotide sequence: TGTGCCAGCAGCTTAGGAACTACTAGCGGGATTACCTACGAGCAGTACTTC.

This clonotype has a count of ten or more. This rearrangement joins TRBV5-1 to TRBJ2-4; tentatively, D is TRBD2 (5 bases). CDR1 and CDR2 from the germline V gene are SGHRS and YFSETQ. V dropped 4 bases and J dropped 0 bases, with 17 bases sitting between them. This CDR3 has 17 amino acids. The CDR3 protein is CASSALPTGIAKNIQYF. The CDR3 bases are TGCGCCAGCAGCGCCCTACCTACGGGGATAGCCAAAAACATTCAGTACTTC.

The table lists this clonotype with a count of one. This may be a read error: a much more frequent sequence differs by one nucleotide. The chain uses TRBV11-1 and TRBJ2-7, with 9 bases lining up with TRBD2. The germline V gene has CDR1 SGHAT and CDR2 FQDESV (reference sequence). The CDR3 contains 16 residues. V shed 5 bases and J 2 bases; nucleotides not matched to a gene: 10. The CDR3 spells CASSAGAGLAAYEQYF. In DNA, the CDR3 is TGTGCCAGCAGCGCGGGAGCGGGACTAGCAGCCTACGAGCAGTACTTC.

This clonotype has just a few counts. The J gene is TRBJ2-4, the V gene TRBV7-2; no clear D gene. Germline loops: CDR1 SGHTA, CDR2 FQGNSA. This CDR3 has 14 residues. Trimming removed 7 bases from V and 4 bases from J, with 14 bases in between. As DNA, the CDR3 is TGTGCCAGCACCCCCTCGGGCGGAAAAAACATTCAGTACTTC. This encodes CASTPSGGKNIQYF.